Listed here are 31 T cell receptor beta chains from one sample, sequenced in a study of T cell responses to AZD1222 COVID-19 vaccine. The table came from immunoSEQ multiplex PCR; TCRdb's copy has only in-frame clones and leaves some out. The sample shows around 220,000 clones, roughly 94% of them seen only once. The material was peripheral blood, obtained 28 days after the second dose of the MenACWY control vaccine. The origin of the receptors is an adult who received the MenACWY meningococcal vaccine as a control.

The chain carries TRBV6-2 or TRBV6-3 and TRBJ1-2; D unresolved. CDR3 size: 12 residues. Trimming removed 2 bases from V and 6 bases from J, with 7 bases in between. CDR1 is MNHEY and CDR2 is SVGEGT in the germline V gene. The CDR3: CASSYPANGYTF. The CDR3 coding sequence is TGTGCCAGCAGTTACCCCGCGAATGGCTACACCTTC.

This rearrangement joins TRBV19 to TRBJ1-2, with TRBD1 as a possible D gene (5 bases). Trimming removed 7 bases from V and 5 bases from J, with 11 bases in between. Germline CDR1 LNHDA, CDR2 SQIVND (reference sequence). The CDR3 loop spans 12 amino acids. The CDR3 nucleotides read TGTGCCAGTACCCAGGGTCTTTATGGCTACACCTTC. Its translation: CASTQGLYGYTF.

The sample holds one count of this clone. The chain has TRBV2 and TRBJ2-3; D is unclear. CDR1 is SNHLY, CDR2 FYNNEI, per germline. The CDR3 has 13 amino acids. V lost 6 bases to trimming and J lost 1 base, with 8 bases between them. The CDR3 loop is CASRLEGTDTQYF. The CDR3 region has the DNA TGTGCCAGCAGATTAGAGGGCACAGATACGCAGTATTTT.

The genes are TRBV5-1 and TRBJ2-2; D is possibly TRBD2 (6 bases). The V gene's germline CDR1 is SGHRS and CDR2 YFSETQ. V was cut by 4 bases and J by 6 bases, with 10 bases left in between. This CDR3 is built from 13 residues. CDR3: CASSELAAGELFF. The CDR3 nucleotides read TGCGCCAGCAGCGAACTAGCAGCCGGGGAGCTGTTTTTT.

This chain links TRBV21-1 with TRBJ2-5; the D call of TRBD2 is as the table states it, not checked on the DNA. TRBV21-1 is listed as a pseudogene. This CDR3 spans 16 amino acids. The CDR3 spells CASSEVLAGAGETQYF. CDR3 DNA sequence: TGTGCCAGCAGCGAAGTACTAGCGGGAGCAGGGGAGACCCAGTACTTC.

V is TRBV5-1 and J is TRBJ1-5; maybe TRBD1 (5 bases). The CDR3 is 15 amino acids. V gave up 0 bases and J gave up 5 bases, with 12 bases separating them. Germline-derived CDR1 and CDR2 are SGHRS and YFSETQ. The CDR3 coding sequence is TGCGCCAGCAGCTTGGAAAAGGGGAGGGATCAGCCCCAGCATTTT. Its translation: CASSLEKGRDQPQHF.

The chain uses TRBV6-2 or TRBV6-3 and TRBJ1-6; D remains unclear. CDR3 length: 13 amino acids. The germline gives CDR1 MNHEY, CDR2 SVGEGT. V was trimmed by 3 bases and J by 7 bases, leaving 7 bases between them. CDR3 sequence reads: CASSYVRNSPLHF. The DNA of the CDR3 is TGTGCCAGCAGTTATGTCCGAAATTCACCCCTCCACTTT.

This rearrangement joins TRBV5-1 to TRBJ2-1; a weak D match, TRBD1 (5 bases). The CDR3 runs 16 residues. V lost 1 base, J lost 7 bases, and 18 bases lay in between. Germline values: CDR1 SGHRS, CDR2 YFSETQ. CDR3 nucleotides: TGCGCCAGCAGCTTGACCGACAGTCATGGAAGGAATGAGCAGTTCTTC. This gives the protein CASSLTDSHGRNEQFF.

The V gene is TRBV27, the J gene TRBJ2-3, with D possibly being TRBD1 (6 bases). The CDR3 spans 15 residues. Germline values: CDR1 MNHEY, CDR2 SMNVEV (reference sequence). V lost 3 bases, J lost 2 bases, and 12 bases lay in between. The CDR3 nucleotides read TGTGCCAGCAGTTTGGCAGGGGCATACACAGATACGCAGTATTTT. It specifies CASSLAGAYTDTQYF.

CDR3 region: CAWSKGTEQFF. For the CDR3, the DNA is TGTGCCTGGAGTAAGGGGACTGAGCAGTTCTTC. The chain recombines TRBV30 with TRBJ2-1; D tentatively fits TRBD1 or TRBD2 (5 bases each). The CDR3 is 11 amino acids. Germline V gene sequence: CDR1 GTSNPN, CDR2 SVGIG (reference sequence). The ends were cut back, 2 bases at V and 9 bases at J, with 8 bases in the middle.

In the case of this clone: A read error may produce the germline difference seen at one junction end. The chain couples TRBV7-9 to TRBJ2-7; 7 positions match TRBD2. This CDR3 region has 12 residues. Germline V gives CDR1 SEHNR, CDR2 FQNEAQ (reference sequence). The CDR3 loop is CASSFTSGIGVF. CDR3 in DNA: TGTGCCAGCAGCTTTACGAGCGGGATTGGGGTGTTC.

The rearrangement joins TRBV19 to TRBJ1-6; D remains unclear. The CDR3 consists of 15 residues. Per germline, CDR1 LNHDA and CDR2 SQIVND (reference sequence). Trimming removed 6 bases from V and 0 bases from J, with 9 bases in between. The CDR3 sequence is CASSPVSSYNSPLHF. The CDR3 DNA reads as TGTGCCAGTAGCCCGGTGAGCTCCTATAATTCACCCCTCCACTTT. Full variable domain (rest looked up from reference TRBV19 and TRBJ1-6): DGGITQSPKYLFRKEGQNVTLSCEQNLNHDAMYWYRQDPGQGLRLIYYSQIVNDFQKGDIAEGYSVSREKKESFPLTVTSAQKNPTAFYLCASSPVSSYNSPLHFGNGTRLTVT.

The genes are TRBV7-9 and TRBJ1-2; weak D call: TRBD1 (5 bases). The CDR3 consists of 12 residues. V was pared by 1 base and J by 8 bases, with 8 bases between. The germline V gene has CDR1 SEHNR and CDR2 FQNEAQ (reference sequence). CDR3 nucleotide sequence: TGTGCCAGCAGCTTAGACGGGGGAGGCTACACCTTC. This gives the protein CASSLDGGGYTF.

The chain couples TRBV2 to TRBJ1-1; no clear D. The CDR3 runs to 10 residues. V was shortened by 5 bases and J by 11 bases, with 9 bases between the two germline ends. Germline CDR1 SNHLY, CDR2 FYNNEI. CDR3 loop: CASSLTEAFF. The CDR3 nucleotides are TGTGCCAGCAGTTTAACCGAGGCTTTCTTT.

Written as DNA, the CDR3 is TGTGCCAGCGGCCCAACAGGGGCGGGTCTGTCCACCTTC. This encodes CASGPTGAGLSTF. This rearrangement joins TRBV27 to TRBJ1-2, with 7 bases that match TRBD1. Germline V lookup: CDR1 MNHEY, CDR2 SMNVEV (reference sequence). This CDR3 has 13 amino acids. The V and J ends lost 8 bases and 13 bases, in that order; junction bases with no gene match: 16.

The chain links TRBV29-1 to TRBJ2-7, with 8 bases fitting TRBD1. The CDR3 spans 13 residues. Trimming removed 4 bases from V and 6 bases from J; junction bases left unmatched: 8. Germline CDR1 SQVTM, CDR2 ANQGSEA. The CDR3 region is CSVGTGRAGEQYF. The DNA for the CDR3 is TGCAGCGTTGGGACAGGGCGGGCAGGCGAGCAGTACTTC.

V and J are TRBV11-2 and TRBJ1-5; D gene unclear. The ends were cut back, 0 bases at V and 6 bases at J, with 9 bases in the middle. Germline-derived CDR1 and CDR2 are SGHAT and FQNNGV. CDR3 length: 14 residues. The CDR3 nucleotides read TGTGCCAGCAGCTTAGATCCCGTCGGTCAGCCCCAGCATTTT. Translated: CASSLDPVGQPQHF.

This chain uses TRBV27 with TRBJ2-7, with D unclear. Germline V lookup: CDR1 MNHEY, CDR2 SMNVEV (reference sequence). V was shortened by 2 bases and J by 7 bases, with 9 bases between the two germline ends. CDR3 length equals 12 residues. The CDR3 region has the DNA TGTGCCAGCAGTTTAAAGTCGGGTGAGCAGTACTTC. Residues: CASSLKSGEQYF.

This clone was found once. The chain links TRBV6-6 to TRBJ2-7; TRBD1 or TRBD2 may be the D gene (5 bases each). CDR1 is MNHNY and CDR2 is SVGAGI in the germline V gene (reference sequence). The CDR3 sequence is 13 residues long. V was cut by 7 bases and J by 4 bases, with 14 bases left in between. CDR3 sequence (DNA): TGTGCCAGCACTAGGGACGGATTATACGAGCAGTACTTC. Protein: CASTRDGLYEQYF.

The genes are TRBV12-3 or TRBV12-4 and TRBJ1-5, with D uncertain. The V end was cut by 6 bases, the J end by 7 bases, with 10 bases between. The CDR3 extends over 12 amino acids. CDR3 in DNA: TGTGCCAGCAGCCCCTCCGGGCAGCCCCAGCATTTT. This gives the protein CASSPSGQPQHF.

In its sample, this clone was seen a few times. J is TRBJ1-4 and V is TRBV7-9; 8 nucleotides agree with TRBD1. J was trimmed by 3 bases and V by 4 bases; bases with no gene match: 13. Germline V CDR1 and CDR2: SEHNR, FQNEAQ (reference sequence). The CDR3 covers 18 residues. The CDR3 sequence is CASSSRDRRVVANEKLFF. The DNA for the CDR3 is TGTGCCAGCAGCTCCCGGGACAGGCGGGTAGTAGCTAATGAAAAACTGTTTTTT. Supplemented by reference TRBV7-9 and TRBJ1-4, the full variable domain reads DTGVSQNPRHKITKRGQNVTFRCDPISEHNRLYWYRQTLGQGPEFLTYFQNEAQLEKSRLLSDRFSAERPKGSFSTLEIQRTEQGDSAMYLCASSSRDRRVVANEKLFFGSGTQLSVL.

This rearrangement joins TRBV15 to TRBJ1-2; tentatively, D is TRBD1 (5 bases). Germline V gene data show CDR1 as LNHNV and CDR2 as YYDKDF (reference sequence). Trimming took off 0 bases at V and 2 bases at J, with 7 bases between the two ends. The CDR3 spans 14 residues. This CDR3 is CATSREGPNYGYTF. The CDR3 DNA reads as TGTGCCACCAGCAGAGAGGGGCCGAACTATGGCTACACCTTC.

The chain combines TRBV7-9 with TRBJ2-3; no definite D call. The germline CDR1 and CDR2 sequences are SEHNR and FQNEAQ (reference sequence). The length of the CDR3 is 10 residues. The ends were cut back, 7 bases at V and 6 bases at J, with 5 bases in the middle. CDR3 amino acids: CASTQDTQYF. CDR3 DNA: TGTGCCAGCACCCAGGATACGCAGTATTTT.

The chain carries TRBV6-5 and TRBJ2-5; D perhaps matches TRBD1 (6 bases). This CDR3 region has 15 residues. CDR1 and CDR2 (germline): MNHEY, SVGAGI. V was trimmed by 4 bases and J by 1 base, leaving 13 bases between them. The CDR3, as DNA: TGTGCCAGCAGTTCCGGGACACTTCGCCAAGAGACCCAGTACTTC. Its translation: CASSSGTLRQETQYF.

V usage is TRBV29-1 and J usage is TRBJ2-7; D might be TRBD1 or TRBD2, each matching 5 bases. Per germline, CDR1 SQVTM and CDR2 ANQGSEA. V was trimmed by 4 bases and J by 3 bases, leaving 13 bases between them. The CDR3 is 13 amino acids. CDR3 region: CSVGRDGGYEQYF. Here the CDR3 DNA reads TGCAGCGTTGGAAGGGACGGCGGCTACGAGCAGTACTTC.

This chain's CDR3 is CASSRTGYQPQHF. The CDR3 nucleotides read TGTGCCAGCAGCCGAACAGGGTATCAGCCCCAGCATTTT. The chain employs TRBV14 and TRBJ1-5; possibly TRBD1 for D (6 bases). This CDR3 has 13 amino acids. Trimming removed 4 bases at V and 5 bases at J, with 9 bases between. Germline V gives CDR1 SGHDN, CDR2 FVKESK.

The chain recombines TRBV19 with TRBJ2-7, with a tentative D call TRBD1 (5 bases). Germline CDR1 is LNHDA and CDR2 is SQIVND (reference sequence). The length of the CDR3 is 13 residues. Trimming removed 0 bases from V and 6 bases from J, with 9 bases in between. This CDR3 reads CASSIEWGGEQYF. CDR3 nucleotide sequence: TGTGCCAGTAGTATAGAATGGGGCGGCGAGCAGTACTTC.

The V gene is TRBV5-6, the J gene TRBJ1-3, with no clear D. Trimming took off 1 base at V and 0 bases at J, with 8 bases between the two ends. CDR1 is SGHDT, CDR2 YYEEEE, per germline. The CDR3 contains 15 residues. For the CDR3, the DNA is TGTGCCAGCAGCTTGTTAACAGACTCTGGAAACACCATATATTTT. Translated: CASSLLTDSGNTIYF.

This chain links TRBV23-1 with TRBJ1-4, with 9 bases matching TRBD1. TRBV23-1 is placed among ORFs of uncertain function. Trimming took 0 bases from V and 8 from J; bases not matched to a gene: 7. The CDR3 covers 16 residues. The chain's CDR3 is CASSQSPDRGGEKLFF. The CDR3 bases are TGCGCCAGCAGTCAATCACCAGACAGGGGGGGCGAAAAACTGTTTTTT.

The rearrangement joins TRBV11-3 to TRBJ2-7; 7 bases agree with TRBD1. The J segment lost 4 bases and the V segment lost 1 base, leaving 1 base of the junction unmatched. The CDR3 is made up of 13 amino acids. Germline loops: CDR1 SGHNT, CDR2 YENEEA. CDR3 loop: CASSLAQGYEQYF. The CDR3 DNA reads TGTGCCAGCAGCTTAGCACAGGGGTACGAGCAGTACTTC.

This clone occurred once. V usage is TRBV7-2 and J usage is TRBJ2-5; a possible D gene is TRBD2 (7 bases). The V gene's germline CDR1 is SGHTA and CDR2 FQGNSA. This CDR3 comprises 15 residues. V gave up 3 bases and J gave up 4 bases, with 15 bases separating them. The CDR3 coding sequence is TGTGCCAGCAGCTTTGAGGGGGGGCCTCGAGAGACCCAGTACTTC. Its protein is CASSFEGGPRETQYF.